This TCR beta chain was obtained from a study of blood T cell repertoires in COVID-19. As for the study in general: The United States, Italy and Spain were the sources of the acute and convalescent COVID-19 samples. PBMCs, B-cell-depleted T cells, or T cells provided the cDNA or gDNA that made up the material.

V lost 3 bases to trimming and J lost 0 bases; unmatched junction nucleotides: 17. The CDR3 has 19 amino acids. Germline lookup yields CDR1 LNHDA and CDR2 SQIVND (reference sequence). The repertoire was sequenced with immunoSEQ multiplex PCR; TCRdb's copy has only in-frame clones and lacks some. The sample consists of over 200,000 clones, around 83% of them appearing once. The chain combines TRBV19 with TRBJ2-7, with TRBD2 matching 7 bases. Source material: peripheral blood. This clonotype was obtained from a man aged 35 to 55 who had recovered from COVID-19. The CDR3 loop is CASSIELTSSFLLSYEQYF. The CDR3 DNA reads TGTGCCAGTAGTATTGAGTTGACTAGCTCCTTTCTCCTCTCCTACGAGCAGTACTTC.